Listed below are T cell receptor beta chains from one sample, sequenced in a study of shared clonotypes between healthy human individuals. Here immunoSEQ multiplex PCR was the method, and the copy in TCRdb shows in-frame clones only, minus some. The sample carries about 960,000 clones, 60% to 85% recorded once. The sequenced material came from memory CD4+ T cells sorted from blood. These TCRs come from a man younger than 35 in good health. Both conserved end residues are trimmed from each CDR3. Each record gives: V gene, J gene, CDR3 protein.

V gene: TRBV6-5
J gene: TRBJ1-6
CDR3 protein: ASSYRGQYNSPLH

V gene: TRBV13
J gene: TRBJ1-5
CDR3 protein: ASSLGDQPQH

V gene: TRBV7-8
J gene: TRBJ1-2
CDR3 protein: ASSPVIIWQEGNYGYT

V gene: TRBV19
J gene: TRBJ2-5
CDR3 protein: ASTPGTRETQY

V gene: TRBV5-4
J gene: TRBJ1-2
CDR3 protein: ASSSAEATNYGYT

V gene: TRBV5-8
J gene: TRBJ2-1
CDR3 protein: ASSWGNYQGNEQF

V gene: TRBV5-1
J gene: TRBJ2-6
CDR3 protein: ASSLGGRSGANVLT

V gene: TRBV5-1
J gene: TRBJ1-2
CDR3 protein: ASSLEAGYGYT

V gene: TRBV15
J gene: TRBJ1-2
CDR3 protein: ATSRGQGAYDYGYT

V gene: TRBV9
J gene: TRBJ2-2
CDR3 protein: ASTVGGGYTGELF

V gene: TRBV28
J gene: TRBJ2-6
CDR3 protein: ASSSTGQGAKGANVLT

V gene: TRBV5-1
J gene: TRBJ1-2
CDR3 protein: ASSPSGSDYGYT

V gene: TRBV27
J gene: TRBJ1-1
CDR3 protein: ASSERIGEAF

V gene: TRBV19
J gene: TRBJ1-1
CDR3 protein: ASSLRTQMNTEAF

V gene: TRBV11-1
J gene: TRBJ1-1
CDR3 protein: ASSRTGIGAF

V gene: TRBV2
J gene: TRBJ2-3
CDR3 protein: ASSYRTGGTDTQY

V gene: TRBV30
J gene: TRBJ1-5
CDR3 protein: AWSVPGGAGQPQH

V gene: TRBV10-3
J gene: TRBJ1-2
CDR3 protein: AISEGEGQYYGYT

V gene: TRBV4-3
J gene: TRBJ2-3
CDR3 protein: ASSRGTYGTDTQY

V gene: TRBV2
J gene: TRBJ2-1
CDR3 protein: ASTAGRNSYNEQF

V gene: TRBV7-2
J gene: TRBJ2-2
CDR3 protein: ASSWDRGMAGELF

V gene: TRBV5-8
J gene: TRBJ1-5
CDR3 protein: ASSLDKSQPQH

V gene: TRBV5-1
J gene: TRBJ2-5
CDR3 protein: ASSWRLAGDQETQY

V gene: TRBV27
J gene: TRBJ2-2
CDR3 protein: ASLVAGELF

V gene: TRBV5-4
J gene: TRBJ1-4
CDR3 protein: ASSLIGEKLF

V gene: TRBV2
J gene: TRBJ1-2
CDR3 protein: ASSVDILYGYT